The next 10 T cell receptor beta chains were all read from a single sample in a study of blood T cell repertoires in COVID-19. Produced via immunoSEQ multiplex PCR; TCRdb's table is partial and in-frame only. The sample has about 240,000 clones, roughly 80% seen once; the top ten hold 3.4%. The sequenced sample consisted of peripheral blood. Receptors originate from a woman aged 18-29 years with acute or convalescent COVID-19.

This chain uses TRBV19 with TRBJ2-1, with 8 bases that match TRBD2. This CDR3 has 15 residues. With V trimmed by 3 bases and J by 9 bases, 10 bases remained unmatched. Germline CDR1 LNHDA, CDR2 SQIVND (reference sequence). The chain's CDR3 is CASSISREGLSEQFF. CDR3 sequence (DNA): TGTGCCAGTAGTATTTCCCGGGAGGGCCTGAGTGAGCAGTTCTTC. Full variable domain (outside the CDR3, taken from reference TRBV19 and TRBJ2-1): DGGITQSPKYLFRKEGQNVTLSCEQNLNHDAMYWYRQDPGQGLRLIYYSQIVNDFQKGDIAEGYSVSREKKESFPLTVTSAQKNPTAFYLCASSISREGLSEQFFGPGTRLTVL.

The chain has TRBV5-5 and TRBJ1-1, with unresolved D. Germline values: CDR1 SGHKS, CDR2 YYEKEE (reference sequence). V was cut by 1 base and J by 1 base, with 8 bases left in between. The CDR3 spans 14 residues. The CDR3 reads CASSLLGPNTEAFF. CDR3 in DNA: TGTGCCAGCAGCTTGCTGGGCCCGAACACTGAAGCTTTCTTT.

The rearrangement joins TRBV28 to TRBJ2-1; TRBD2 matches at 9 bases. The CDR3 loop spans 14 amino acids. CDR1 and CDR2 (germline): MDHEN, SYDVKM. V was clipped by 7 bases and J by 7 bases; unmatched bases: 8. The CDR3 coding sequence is TGTGCCAGCAATTCCGGGACTAGCTTAAATGAGCAGTTCTTC. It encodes CASNSGTSLNEQFF.

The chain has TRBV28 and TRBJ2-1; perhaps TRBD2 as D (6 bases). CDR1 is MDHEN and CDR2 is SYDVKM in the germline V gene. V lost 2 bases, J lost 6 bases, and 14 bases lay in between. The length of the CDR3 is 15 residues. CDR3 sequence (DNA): TGTGCCAGCAGTTTAGGACGGGAGCTCTTCAATGAGCAGTTCTTC. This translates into CASSLGRELFNEQFF.

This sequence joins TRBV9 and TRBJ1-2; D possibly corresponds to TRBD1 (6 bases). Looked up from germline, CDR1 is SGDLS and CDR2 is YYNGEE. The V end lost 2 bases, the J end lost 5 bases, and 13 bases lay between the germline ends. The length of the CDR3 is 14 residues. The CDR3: CASSVRQGSYGYTF. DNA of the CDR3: TGTGCCAGCAGCGTCCGGCAGGGGTCGTATGGCTACACCTTC. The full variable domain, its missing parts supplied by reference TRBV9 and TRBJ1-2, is DSGVTQTPKHLITATGQRVTLRCSPRSGDLSVYWYQQSLDQGLQFLIQYYNGEERAKGNILERFSAQQFPDLHSELNLSSLELGDSALYFCASSVRQGSYGYTFGSGTRLTVV.

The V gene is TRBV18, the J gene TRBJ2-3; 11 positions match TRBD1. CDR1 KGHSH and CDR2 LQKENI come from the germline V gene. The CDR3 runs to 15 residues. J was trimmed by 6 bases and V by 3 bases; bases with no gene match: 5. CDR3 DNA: TGTGCCAGCTCACCGGGACAGGGGGGTATCGATACGCAGTATTTT. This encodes CASSPGQGGIDTQYF.

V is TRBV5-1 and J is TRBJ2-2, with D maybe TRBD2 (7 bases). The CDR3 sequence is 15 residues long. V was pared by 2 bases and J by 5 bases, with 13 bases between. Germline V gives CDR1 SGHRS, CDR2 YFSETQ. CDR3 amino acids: CASSFWGGGTGELFF. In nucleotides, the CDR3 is TGCGCCAGCAGCTTTTGGGGGGGCGGAACCGGGGAGCTGTTTTTT. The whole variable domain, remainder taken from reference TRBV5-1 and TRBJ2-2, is KAGVTQTPRYLIKTRGQQVTLSCSPISGHRSVSWYQQTPGQGLQFLFEYFSETQRNKGNFPGRFSGRQFSNSRSEMNVSTLELGDSALYLCASSFWGGGTGELFFGEGSRLTVL.

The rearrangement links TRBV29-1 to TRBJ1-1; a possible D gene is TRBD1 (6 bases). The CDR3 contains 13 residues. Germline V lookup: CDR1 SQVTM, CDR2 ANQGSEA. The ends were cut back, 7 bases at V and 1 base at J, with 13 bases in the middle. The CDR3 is CSGTGGSNTEAFF. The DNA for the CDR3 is TGCAGCGGGACGGGGGGCTCGAACACTGAAGCTTTCTTT. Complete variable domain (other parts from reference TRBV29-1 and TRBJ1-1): SAVISQKPSRDICQRGTSLTIQCQVDSQVTMMFWYRQQPGQSLTLIATANQGSEATYESGFVIDKFPISRPNLTFSTLTVSNMSPEDSSIYLCSGTGGSNTEAFFGQGTRLTVV.

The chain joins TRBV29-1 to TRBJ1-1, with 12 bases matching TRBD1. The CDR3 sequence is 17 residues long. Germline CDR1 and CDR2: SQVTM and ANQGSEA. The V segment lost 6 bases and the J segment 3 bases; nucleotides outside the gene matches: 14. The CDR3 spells CSVDEPGQGARDTEAFF. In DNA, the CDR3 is TGCAGCGTGGATGAACCGGGACAGGGGGCGAGGGACACTGAAGCTTTCTTT. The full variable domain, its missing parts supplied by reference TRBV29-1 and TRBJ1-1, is SAVISQKPSRDICQRGTSLTIQCQVDSQVTMMFWYRQQPGQSLTLIATANQGSEATYESGFVIDKFPISRPNLTFSTLTVSNMSPEDSSIYLCSVDEPGQGARDTEAFFGQGTRLTVV.

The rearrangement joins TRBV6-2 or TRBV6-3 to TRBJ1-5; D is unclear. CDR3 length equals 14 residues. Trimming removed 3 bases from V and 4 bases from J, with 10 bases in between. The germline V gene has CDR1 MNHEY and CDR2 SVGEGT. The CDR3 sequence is CASSYLQTNQPQHF. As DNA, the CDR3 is TGTGCCAGCAGTTATTTGCAGACAAATCAGCCCCAGCATTTT.